Given below is one T cell receptor (beta chain) in context. The CDR3 spans 13 residues. The germline CDR1 and CDR2 sequences are MNHEY and SMNVEV (reference sequence). V was pared by 6 bases and J by 2 bases, with 8 bases between. TCRdb keeps only in-frame clones here, not all; method: immunoSEQ multiplex PCR. This sample yields 75,000 to 95,000 clones, of which approximately 92% are seen a single time; approximately 1.4% belongs to the top ten. The entry originates in a study of T cell changes during pregnancy in multiple sclerosis. The TCR was taken from a female donor with multiple sclerosis, enrolled in a pregnancy study. This specimen was peripheral blood, taken in the first trimester of pregnancy. The chain uses TRBV27 and TRBJ1-3; no clear D. The CDR3 sequence is CASSPGPGNTIYF. Here the CDR3 DNA reads TGTGCCAGCAGCCCTGGGCCTGGAAACACCATATATTTT.